This record concerns one T cell receptor beta chain sequence. The specificity of this receptor is unknown. No base-level quality is on record; no much larger clone is a single base apart. The data were taken from a study of IL-17A CD8 T cells in psoriatic arthritis synovium. With regard to the full study: The goal of the study was to characterize the phenotype, molecular profile and function of synovial IL-17A+CD8+ T cells in the pathogenesis of psoriatic arthritis.

After DNA extraction (Qiagen), TCRbeta V-D-J rearrangements were amplified in a bias-controlled manner and then sequenced at high throughput (immunoSEQ; Adaptive Biotech). The original methods were these. Productive sequences were analyzed at sequence level using the immunoSEQ Analyzer platform. Clonality was calculated as 1 minus Pielou's evenness, so values run from 0 (highly polyclonal) up to 1 (monoclonal). Repertoire overlap between subsets was quantified with the Morisita index, from 0 (no similarity) to 1 (complete similarity). TCRdb carries this immuneACCESS record with in-frame sequences only. Its versions omit some clonotypes, under half of them owing to an unresolved V gene in the studies checked, with the rest unexplained. V and J calls and clone size are copied from that table; D and trimming were computed from the DNA. This sample comprises over 2,000 clones, roughly 72% of them detected only once. Roughly a tenth of the sample goes to the ten largest clones.

Magnetically isolated CD3+ T cells were stimulated approximately 1.6 hours with PMA and ionomycin, then labeled by IL-17A and IFNgamma cytokine secretion assays. Synovial fluid effusions were drawn by aspiration from the actively inflamed joints of psoriatic arthritis patients. Memory CD8+ T cells in synovial fluid were sorted patient by patient into Tc17 (IL-17A+) cells, bulk memory cells and Tc1 (IL-17A-IFNgamma+) cells in order to compare their TCR repertoires. The psoriatic arthritis patients fulfilled the Classification of Psoriatic Arthritis Study Group (CASPAR) criteria. Cytokine-secreting cells were counterstained with viability dye and anti-CD3, CD8, CD14 and CD4 antibodies and sorted on a BD FACSAria. TCRbeta sequencing was performed on sorted synovial fluid CD8+ T cell subsets from a few patients with psoriatic arthritis. Synovial fluid mononuclear cells were isolated using Lymphoprep and were cryopreserved in liquid nitrogen prior to use. The medium used for cryopreservation was made up of around 48% fetal calf serum and around 9.4% dimethyl sulfoxide.

Paper-wide results and their limitations: Morisita overlap indices above 0.75 were seen in a couple of patients because many Tc17 clones were shared with the synovial Tc1 population. TCR sequencing covered only three patients, which the authors acknowledged as a limited sample size. Although most synovial CD8+ subsets stayed polyclonal, some individual clones made up over 4% of the repertoire. Cells were obtained from synovial fluid rather than synovial tissue, because no psoriatic arthritis synovial tissue samples were available.

Sequenced: IFN-gamma+ CD8+ T cells from synovial fluid. In the paper's terms, the cell subset or site label means: IL-17A-IFNgamma+ memory CD8+ (Tc1) cells. The receptor was derived from a human donor with psoriatic arthritis.

The CDR3 region reads CASSVTSGEVEEQFF. The nucleotides read TGTGCCAGCAGCGTGACTAGCGGGGAGGTTGAGGAGCAGTTCTTC. Recombination linked TRBV6-4 to TRBJ2-1; the junction holds 11 bases that match TRBD2. CDR3 length: 15 amino acids, cysteine to phenylalanine. The CDR3 DNA has 45 bases and is translated from base 1. V and J are trimmed by 6 bases and 10 bases, and the gene matches miss 11 bases of the junction. Per the germline V gene, MRHNA is the CDR1 and SNTAGT is the CDR2.